This T cell receptor beta chain stems from a study of blood T cells in healthy people across ages. Background on the study: Researchers report that template switching captured about one barcoded beta molecule per two T cells.

Alongside a J-beta primer mix, a sample-barcoded 5' primer served in a second PCR lasting 7 to 11 cycles. TCRdb itself ran the 5' RACE reads through MiXCR, one entry per CDR3 protein. The sample contains 1.5 million to 2 million distinct CDR3 sequences, approximately 30% of which appear only once. Germline V CDR1 and CDR2: DFQATT, SNEGSKA (reference sequence). Trimming took 5 bases from V and 5 from J, leaving 15 bases between them. CDR3 length: 13 residues. Researchers isolated at least 6 million PBMCs per sample. The table lists this clonotype with many counts. The origin of this receptor is a woman in her thirties in good health. The chain carries TRBV20-1 and TRBJ1-2; D may be TRBD1 (6 bases). Sequenced input: blood. The CDR3 nucleotides are TGCAGTGCTCCCACGGGACATCTATATGGCTACACCTTC. Its protein is CSAPTGHLYGYTF.